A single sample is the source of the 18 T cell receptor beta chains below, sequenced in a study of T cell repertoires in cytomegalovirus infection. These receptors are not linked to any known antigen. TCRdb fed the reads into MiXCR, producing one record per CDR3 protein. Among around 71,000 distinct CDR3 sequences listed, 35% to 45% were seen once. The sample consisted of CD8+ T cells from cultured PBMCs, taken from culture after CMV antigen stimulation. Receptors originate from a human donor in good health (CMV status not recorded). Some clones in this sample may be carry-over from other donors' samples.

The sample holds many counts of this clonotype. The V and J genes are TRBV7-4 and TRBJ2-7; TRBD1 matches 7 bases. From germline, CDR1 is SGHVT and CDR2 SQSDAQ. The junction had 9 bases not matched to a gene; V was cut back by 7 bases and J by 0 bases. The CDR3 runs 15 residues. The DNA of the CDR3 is TGTGCCAGCACCTTGACAGGGTCGAGCTCCTACGAGCAGTACTTC. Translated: CASTLTGSSSYEQYF.

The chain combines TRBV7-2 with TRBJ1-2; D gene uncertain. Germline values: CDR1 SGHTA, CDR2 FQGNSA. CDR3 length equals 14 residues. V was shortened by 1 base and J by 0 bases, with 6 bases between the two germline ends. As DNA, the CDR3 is TGTGCCAGCAGCTTAGGGATACCTAACTATGGCTACACCTTC. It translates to CASSLGIPNYGYTF. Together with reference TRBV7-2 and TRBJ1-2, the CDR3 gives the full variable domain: GAGVSQSPSNKVTEKGKDVELRCDPISGHTALYWYRQSLGQGLEFLIYFQGNSAPDKSGLPSDRFSAERTGGSVSTLTIQRTQQEDSAVYLCASSLGIPNYGYTFGSGTRLTVV.

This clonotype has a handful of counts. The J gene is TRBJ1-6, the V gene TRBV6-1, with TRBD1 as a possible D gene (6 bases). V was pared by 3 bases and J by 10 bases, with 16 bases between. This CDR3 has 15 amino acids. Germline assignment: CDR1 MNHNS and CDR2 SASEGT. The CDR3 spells CASSDTTGSESPLHF. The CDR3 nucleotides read TGTGCCAGCAGTGATACTACAGGGTCTGAATCACCCCTCCACTTT.

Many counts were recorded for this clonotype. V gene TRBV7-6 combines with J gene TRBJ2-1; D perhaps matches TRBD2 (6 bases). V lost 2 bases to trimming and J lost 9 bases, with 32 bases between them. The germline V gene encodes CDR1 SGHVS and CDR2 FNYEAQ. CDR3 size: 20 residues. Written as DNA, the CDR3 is TGTGCCAGCAGCTTAAGGTCGAGGTTGGAGGGGAGCACCCGTGACCCTGAGCAGTTCTTC. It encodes CASSLRSRLEGSTRDPEQFF.

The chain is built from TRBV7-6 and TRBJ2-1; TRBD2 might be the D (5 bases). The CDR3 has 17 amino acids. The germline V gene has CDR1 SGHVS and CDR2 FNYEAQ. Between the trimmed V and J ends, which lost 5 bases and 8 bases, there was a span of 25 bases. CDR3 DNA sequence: TGTGCCAGCAGCCCCAACTCTAGCCCTACTATACAACATGAGCAGTTCTTC. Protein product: CASSPNSSPTIQHEQFF.

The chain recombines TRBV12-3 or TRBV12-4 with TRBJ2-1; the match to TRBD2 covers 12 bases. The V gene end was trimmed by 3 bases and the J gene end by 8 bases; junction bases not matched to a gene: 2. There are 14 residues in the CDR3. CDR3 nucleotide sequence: TGTGCCAGCAGTTTGACTAGCGGGGGCCATGAGCAGTTCTTC. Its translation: CASSLTSGGHEQFF.

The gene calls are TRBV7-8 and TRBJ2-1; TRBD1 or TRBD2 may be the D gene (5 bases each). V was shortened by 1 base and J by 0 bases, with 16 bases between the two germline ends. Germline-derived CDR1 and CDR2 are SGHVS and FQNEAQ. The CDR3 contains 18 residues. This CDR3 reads CASSLGSGTESSYNEQFF. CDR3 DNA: TGTGCCAGCAGCTTAGGATCAGGGACCGAAAGCTCCTACAATGAGCAGTTCTTC.

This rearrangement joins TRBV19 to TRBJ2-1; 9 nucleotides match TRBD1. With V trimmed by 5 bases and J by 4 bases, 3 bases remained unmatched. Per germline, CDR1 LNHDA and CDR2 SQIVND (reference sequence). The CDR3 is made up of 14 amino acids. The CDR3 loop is CASSDRGAYNEQFF. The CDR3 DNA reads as TGTGCCAGTAGTGACAGGGGGGCTTACAATGAGCAGTTCTTC.

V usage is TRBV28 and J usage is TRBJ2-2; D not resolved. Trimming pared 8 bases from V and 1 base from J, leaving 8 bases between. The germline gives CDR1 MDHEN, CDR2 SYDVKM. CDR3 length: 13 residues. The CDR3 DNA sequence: TGTGCCAGCCGGTGGGGGAACACCGGGGAGCTGTTTTTT. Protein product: CASRWGNTGELFF.

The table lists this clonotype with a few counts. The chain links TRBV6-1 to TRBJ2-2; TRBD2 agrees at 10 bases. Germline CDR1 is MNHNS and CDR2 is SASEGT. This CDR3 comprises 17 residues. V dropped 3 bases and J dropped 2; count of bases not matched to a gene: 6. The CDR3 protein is CASSDSSGGYNTGELFF. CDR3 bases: TGTGCCAGCAGTGATTCTAGCGGGGGTTACAACACCGGGGAGCTGTTTTTT.

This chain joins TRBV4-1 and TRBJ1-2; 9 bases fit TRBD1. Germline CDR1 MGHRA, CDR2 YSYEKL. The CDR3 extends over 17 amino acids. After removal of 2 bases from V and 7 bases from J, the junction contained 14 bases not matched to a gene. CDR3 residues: CASSQRGKTGGTFGYTF. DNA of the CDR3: TGCGCCAGCAGCCAAAGAGGGAAAACAGGGGGCACGTTTGGCTACACCTTC.

The CDR3 nucleotides are TGCAGCGCCCGGGGTCCCCTGGGCAATGAGCAGTTCTTC. Translated: CSARGPLGNEQFF. The chain uses TRBV29-1 and TRBJ2-1, with TRBD2 as a possible D gene (5 bases). V lost 7 bases and J 6 bases, leaving 16 bases between the germline ends. The CDR3 has 13 amino acids. Looked up from germline, CDR1 is SQVTM and CDR2 is ANQGSEA.

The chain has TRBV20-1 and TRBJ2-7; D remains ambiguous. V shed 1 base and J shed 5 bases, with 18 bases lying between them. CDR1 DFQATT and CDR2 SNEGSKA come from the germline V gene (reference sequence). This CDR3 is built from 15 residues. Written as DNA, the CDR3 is TGCAGTGCTAGAGCAGCACACTATCGTGCCGACGAGCAGTACTTC. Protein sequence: CSARAAHYRADEQYF.

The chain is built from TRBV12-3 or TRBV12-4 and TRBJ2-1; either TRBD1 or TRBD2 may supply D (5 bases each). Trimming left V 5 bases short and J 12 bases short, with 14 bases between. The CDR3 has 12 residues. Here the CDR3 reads CASSTGAVGQFF. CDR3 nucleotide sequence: TGTGCCAGCAGTACCGGGGCCGTTGGGCAGTTCTTC.

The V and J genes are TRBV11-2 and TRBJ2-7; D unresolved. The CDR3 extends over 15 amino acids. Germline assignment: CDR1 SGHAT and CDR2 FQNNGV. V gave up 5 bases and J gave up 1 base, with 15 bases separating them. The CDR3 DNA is TGTGCCAGCAGCAAAACCCCGCAGCCGTCCTACGAGCAGTACTTC. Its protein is CASSKTPQPSYEQYF.

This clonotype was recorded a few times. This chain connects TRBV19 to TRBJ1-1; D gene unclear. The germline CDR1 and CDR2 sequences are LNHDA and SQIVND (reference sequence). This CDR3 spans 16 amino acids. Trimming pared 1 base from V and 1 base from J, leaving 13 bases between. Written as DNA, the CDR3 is TGTGCCAGTAGTATAGGACGGAAGGAAAAGAACACTGAAGCTTTCTTT. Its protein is CASSIGRKEKNTEAFF.

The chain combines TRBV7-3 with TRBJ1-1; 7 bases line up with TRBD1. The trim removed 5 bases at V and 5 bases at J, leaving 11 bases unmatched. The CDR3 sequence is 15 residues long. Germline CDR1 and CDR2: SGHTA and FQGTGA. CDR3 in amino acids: CASSPVGGGGTEAFF. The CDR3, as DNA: TGTGCCAGCAGCCCGGTCGGAGGGGGCGGAACTGAAGCTTTCTTT.

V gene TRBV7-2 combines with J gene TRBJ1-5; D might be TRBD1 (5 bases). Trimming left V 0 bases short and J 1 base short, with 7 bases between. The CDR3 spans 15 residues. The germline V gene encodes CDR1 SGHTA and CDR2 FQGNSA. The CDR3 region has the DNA TGTGCCAGCAGCTTAGCCCCAGGGAGCAATCAGCCCCAGCATTTT. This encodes CASSLAPGSNQPQHF.